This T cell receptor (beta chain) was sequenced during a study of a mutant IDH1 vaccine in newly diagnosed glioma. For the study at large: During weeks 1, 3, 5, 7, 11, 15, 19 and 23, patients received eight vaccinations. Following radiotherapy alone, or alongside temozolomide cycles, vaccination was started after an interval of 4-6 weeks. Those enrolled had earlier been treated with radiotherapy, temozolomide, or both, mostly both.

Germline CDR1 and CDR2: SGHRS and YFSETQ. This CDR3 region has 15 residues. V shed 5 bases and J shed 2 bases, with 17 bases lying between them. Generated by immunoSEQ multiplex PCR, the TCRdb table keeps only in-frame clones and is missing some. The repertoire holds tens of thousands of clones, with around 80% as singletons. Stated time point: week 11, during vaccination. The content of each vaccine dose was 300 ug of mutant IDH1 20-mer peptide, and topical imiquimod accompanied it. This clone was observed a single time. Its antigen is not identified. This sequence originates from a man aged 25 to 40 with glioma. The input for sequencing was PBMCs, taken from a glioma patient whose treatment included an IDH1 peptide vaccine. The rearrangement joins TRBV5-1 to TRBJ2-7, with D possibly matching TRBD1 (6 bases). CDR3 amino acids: CASSGGPGGPYEQYF. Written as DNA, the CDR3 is TGCGCCAGCAGTGGGGGCCCTGGTGGACCCTACGAGCAGTACTTC.